The 30 T cell receptor beta chains below were found in one sample sequenced in a study of blood T cell repertoires in COVID-19. Here immunoSEQ multiplex PCR was the method, and the copy in TCRdb shows in-frame clones only, minus some. The table includes more than 250,000 clones, 70% to 90% detected once. Sequenced material: peripheral blood. These receptors were collected from a young man who had recovered from COVID-19.

This clone is a singleton in its sample. The chain has TRBV27 and TRBJ2-7, with 14 bases matching TRBD2. With V trimmed by 7 bases and J by 3 bases, 2 bases remained unmatched. CDR1 and CDR2 from the germline V gene are MNHEY and SMNVEV (reference sequence). CDR3 length: 14 amino acids. The DNA for the CDR3 is TGTGCCAGCATCGGGACTAGCGGGAGCTACGAGCAGTACTTC. This codes for CASIGTSGSYEQYF.

The J gene is TRBJ2-3, the V gene TRBV7-3; 7 bases fit TRBD2. CDR1 is SGHTA, CDR2 FQGTGA, per germline. The trim removed 5 bases at V and 0 bases at J, leaving 8 bases unmatched. The CDR3 is 16 residues long. CDR3 in amino acids: CASSRGVAPSTDTQYF. CDR3 DNA sequence: TGTGCCAGCAGCCGGGGGGTGGCTCCTAGCACAGATACGCAGTATTTT.

This sequence joins TRBV29-1 and TRBJ1-2; 7 positions agree with TRBD1. The germline V gene has CDR1 SQVTM and CDR2 ANQGSEA. The V and J ends lost 6 bases and 1 base, in that order; junction bases with no gene match: 5. The CDR3 has 13 amino acids. CDR3 region: CSVGTVINYGYTF. For the CDR3, the DNA is TGCAGCGTCGGGACAGTCATTAACTATGGCTACACCTTC.

The chain's CDR3 is CASSKCRIPPTYEQYF. In DNA form, the CDR3 reads TGTGCCAGCAGCAAATGCAGGATCCCTCCCACCTACGAGCAGTACTTC. This sequence joins TRBV21-1 and TRBJ2-7; the D call TRBD1 from the table was never checked on the DNA. TRBV21-1 is a documented pseudogene. This CDR3 has 16 residues.

V is TRBV11-2 and J is TRBJ2-3; 10 positions agree with TRBD2. The junction had 8 bases not matched to a gene; V was cut back by 7 bases and J by 7 bases. Germline CDR1 and CDR2: SGHAT and FQNNGV. This CDR3 is built from 14 residues. Here the CDR3 reads CASTISGGANTQYF. The CDR3 nucleotides are TGTGCCAGCACCATAAGCGGGGGGGCAAATACGCAGTATTTT.

The CDR3 is CASSSHPGLAGDYWVSYEQYF. DNA for the CDR3: TGTGCCAGCAGTTCCCACCCTGGACTAGCGGGGGACTACTGGGTGTCCTACGAGCAGTACTTC. The rearrangement links TRBV6-2 or TRBV6-3 to TRBJ2-7; TRBD2 aligns across 13 bases. Germline V CDR1 and CDR2: MNHEY, SVGEGT. J was trimmed by 1 base and V by 4 bases; bases with no gene match: 19. CDR3 length equals 21 residues.

The chain has TRBV20-1 and TRBJ2-2; D is perhaps TRBD2 (5 bases). This CDR3 has 15 residues. Germline CDR1 DFQATT, CDR2 SNEGSKA (reference sequence). V lost 3 bases to trimming and J lost 2 bases, with 13 bases between them. The CDR3 nucleotides read TGCAGTGCTAGTTCGGACTTCGACAACACCGGGGAGCTGTTTTTT. Translating gives CSASSDFDNTGELFF.

This clone was recorded only once. The V call is TRBV4-1, the J call TRBJ2-1, with TRBD1 identical over 7 bases. With 1 base clipped from V and 3 bases from J, the junction kept 9 bases outside the gene matches. Looked up from germline, CDR1 is MGHRA and CDR2 is YSYEKL. This CDR3 has 17 amino acids. CDR3 DNA: TGCGCCAGCAGCCAAGTAGAGGGACAGAAAATCTACAATGAGCAGTTCTTC. Translation gives CASSQVEGQKIYNEQFF.

The chain joins TRBV6-2 or TRBV6-3 to TRBJ1-2, with D perhaps matching TRBD1 (5 bases). Germline CDR1 is MNHEY and CDR2 is SVGEGT. This CDR3 region has 15 residues. Trimming took off 0 bases at V and 0 bases at J, with 8 bases between the two ends. The CDR3 sequence: CASSYSRDSNYGYTF. The CDR3 nucleotides are TGTGCCAGCAGTTACTCACGGGACTCTAACTATGGCTACACCTTC.

This chain joins TRBV27 and TRBJ1-1, with 7 positions matching TRBD1. Trimming took 6 bases from V and 2 from J; bases not matched to a gene: 9. CDR1 is MNHEY and CDR2 is SMNVEV in the germline V gene (reference sequence). The CDR3 runs 15 residues. The CDR3, as DNA: TGTGCCAGCAGAATAACCGGGACAGTAAACACTGAAGCTTTCTTT. The encoded protein is CASRITGTVNTEAFF.

The chain links TRBV3-1 (or the pseudogene TRBV3-2) to TRBJ1-4; no firm D call. The CDR3 is 12 amino acids. V was cut by 1 base and J by 10 bases, with 7 bases left in between. Germline assignment: CDR1 LGHDT and CDR2 YNNKEL (reference sequence). Here the CDR3 DNA reads TGTGCCAGCAGCCAAGGGGAGGGAAAACTGTTTTTT. Amino acids: CASSQGEGKLFF.

Only a few counts were recorded for this clone. The chain joins TRBV24-1 to TRBJ2-2; the D gene is possibly TRBD2 (6 bases). CDR3 size: 17 residues. Germline loops: CDR1 KGHDR, CDR2 SFDVKD. V lost 5 bases and J 3 bases, leaving 18 bases between the germline ends. The CDR3 DNA follows: TGTGCCACCAGTGCCCTACCGGGGGTGGGAGACACCGGGGAGCTGTTTTTT. This encodes CATSALPGVGDTGELFF.

The rearrangement uses TRBV24-1 and TRBJ1-1; D not resolved. The V gene's germline CDR1 is KGHDR and CDR2 SFDVKD. The ends were cut back, 10 bases at V and 8 bases at J, with 13 bases in the middle. The CDR3 loop spans 11 amino acids. CDR3: CATLRSSEAFF. The CDR3 DNA sequence: TGTGCCACGCTTAGGAGTTCAGAAGCTTTCTTT.

V usage is TRBV14 and J usage is TRBJ1-2; perhaps TRBD1 as D (5 bases). This CDR3 has 14 residues. The germline gives CDR1 SGHDN, CDR2 FVKESK. V was clipped by 1 base and J by 8 bases, with 14 bases between them. CDR3 amino acids: CASSQVDSFGGYTF. The CDR3 nucleotides are TGTGCCAGCAGCCAAGTAGACAGTTTTGGAGGCTACACCTTC.

The V call is TRBV7-2, the J call TRBJ2-1; TRBD2 aligns across 11 bases. V dropped 6 bases and J dropped 10; count of bases not matched to a gene: 11. Looked up from germline, CDR1 is SGHTA and CDR2 is FQGNSA. This CDR3 region has 15 residues. CDR3: CASSQLAGVPGEQFF. CDR3 nucleotides: TGTGCCAGCAGTCAACTAGCGGGGGTTCCGGGGGAGCAGTTCTTC.

The chain joins TRBV4-2 to TRBJ1-2; D is unclear. Trimming cost V 4 bases and J 2 bases, with 17 bases left between them. Germline values: CDR1 LGHNA, CDR2 YNFKEQ. The CDR3 has 16 amino acids. The CDR3 bases are TGTGCCAGCAGCCCTTCCGGGAGCACCTCCAACTATGGCTACACCTTC. Protein product: CASSPSGSTSNYGYTF.

This clone was found once. The chain couples TRBV29-1 to TRBJ1-3; 9 bases are shared with TRBD1. Germline V gene lookup returns CDR1 SQVTM and CDR2 ANQGSEA. Germline trimming cut 5 bases from V and 2 bases from J; bases unmatched to any gene: 7. The CDR3 consists of 15 residues. CDR3 in amino acids: CSVLQGALAGNTIYF. Here the CDR3 DNA reads TGCAGCGTTCTACAGGGGGCTTTAGCTGGAAACACCATATATTTT.

This sequence joins TRBV2 and TRBJ2-7; D not certain. CDR3 size: 11 residues. V was trimmed by 4 bases and J by 4 bases, leaving 5 bases between them. From germline, CDR1 is SNHLY and CDR2 FYNNEI. CDR3 region: CASSVLYEQYF. CDR3 sequence (DNA): TGTGCCAGCAGTGTACTTTACGAGCAGTACTTC.

The gene calls are TRBV5-1 and TRBJ2-6; D may be TRBD2 (5 bases). The CDR3 spans 18 residues. V lost 0 bases to trimming and J lost 2 bases, with 15 bases between them. Germline V gives CDR1 SGHRS, CDR2 YFSETQ. In DNA, the CDR3 is TGCGCCAGCAGCTTGGCTGGCAGACTAAAGACTGGGGCCAACGTCCTGACTTTC. Protein product: CASSLAGRLKTGANVLTF.

V and J are TRBV25-1 and TRBJ2-2; 9 bases are shared with TRBD1. In germline, CDR1 is MGHDK, CDR2 SYGVNS. CDR3 length equals 16 residues. With V trimmed by 1 base and J by 2 bases, 2 bases remained unmatched. The CDR3 reads CASSELDRGNTGELFF. DNA for the CDR3: TGTGCCAGCAGTGAATTGGACAGGGGAAACACCGGGGAGCTGTTTTTT.

V and J are TRBV14 and TRBJ2-7; D gene uncertain. Trimming shortened V by 3 bases and J by 4 bases, and 13 bases separated the two germline ends. This CDR3 has 14 amino acids. Germline V CDR1 and CDR2: SGHDN, FVKESK. The DNA of the CDR3 is TGTGCCAGCAGCCAGCCGGGTCAGACTTACGAGCAGTACTTC. Translation gives CASSQPGQTYEQYF. The whole variable domain, filled in from reference TRBV14 and TRBJ2-7, reads EAGVTQFPSHSVIEKGQTVTLRCDPISGHDNLYWYRRVMGKEIKFLLHFVKESKQDESGMPNNRFLAERTGGTYSTLKVQPAELEDSGVYFCASSQPGQTYEQYFGPGTRLTVT.

V usage is TRBV18 and J usage is TRBJ1-3, with TRBD1 identical over 9 bases. The CDR3 length is 17 residues. The V gene's germline CDR1 is KGHSH and CDR2 LQKENI. Trimming took 3 bases from V and 0 from J; bases not matched to a gene: 6. CDR3 coding DNA: TGTGCCAGCTCACCCCTTCCGGGACAGGGCTCTGGAAACACCATATATTTT. Amino acids: CASSPLPGQGSGNTIYF. Full variable domain (rest looked up from reference TRBV18 and TRBJ1-3): NAGVMQNPRHLVRRRGQEARLRCSPMKGHSHVYWYRQLPEEGLKFMVYLQKENIIDESGMPKERFSAEFPKEGPSILRIQQVVRGDSAAYFCASSPLPGQGSGNTIYFGEGSWLTVV.

This clone was found once. V gene TRBV5-1 combines with J gene TRBJ2-3, with D maybe TRBD2 (6 bases). V was clipped by 0 bases and J by 0 bases, with 11 bases between them. Germline CDR1 is SGHRS and CDR2 is YFSETQ. This CDR3 is 16 amino acids long. The CDR3 spells CASSLALAVSTDTQYF. The CDR3 bases are TGCGCCAGCAGCTTGGCCTTAGCGGTCAGCACAGATACGCAGTATTTT.

The chain uses TRBV7-2 and TRBJ2-7, with D possibly matching TRBD2 (5 bases). The CDR3 extends over 14 amino acids. Trimming took 5 bases from V and 0 from J, leaving 11 bases between them. The germline gives CDR1 SGHTA, CDR2 FQGNSA. CDR3 protein: CASSVGLSSYEQYF. Here the CDR3 DNA reads TGTGCCAGCAGCGTTGGACTGAGCTCCTACGAGCAGTACTTC. Full variable domain (rest looked up from reference TRBV7-2 and TRBJ2-7): GAGVSQSPSNKVTEKGKDVELRCDPISGHTALYWYRQSLGQGLEFLIYFQGNSAPDKSGLPSDRFSAERTGGSVSTLTIQRTQQEDSAVYLCASSVGLSSYEQYFGPGTRLTVT.

The rearrangement joins TRBV18 to TRBJ2-3, with 9 positions matching TRBD2. Per the germline V gene, CDR1 is KGHSH and CDR2 is LQKENI. The CDR3 sequence is 17 residues long. V was pared by 3 bases and J by 5 bases, with 12 bases of the junction left unmatched. CDR3 in amino acids: CASSPRGSGGSRDTQYF. CDR3 sequence (DNA): TGTGCCAGCTCACCCCGGGGTAGCGGGGGATCGAGAGATACGCAGTATTTT.

The chain joins TRBV7-2 to TRBJ2-3, with D possibly TRBD2 on 6 matching bases. Trimming stripped 5 bases from V and 6 bases from J, with 18 bases between. Looked up from germline, CDR1 is SGHTA and CDR2 is FQGNSA. The CDR3 covers 15 residues. CDR3 DNA: TGTGCCAGCAGCACTCTAGCGTGGGGCATTGATACGCAGTATTTT. Translated, it gives CASSTLAWGIDTQYF.

The chain employs TRBV19 and TRBJ2-1; TRBD2 matches at 8 bases. Germline CDR1 and CDR2: LNHDA and SQIVND (reference sequence). The CDR3 loop spans 15 amino acids. J gave up 6 bases and V 1 base, and 5 bases lay outside the gene matches. The CDR3 loop is CASSIAAGGFNEQFF. The CDR3 DNA reads TGTGCCAGTAGTATAGCGGCGGGAGGTTTCAATGAGCAGTTCTTC.

A few counts support this clone. The chain uses TRBV11-2 and TRBJ1-6; 8 bases line up with TRBD1. The CDR3 has 15 residues. The J segment lost 10 bases and the V segment lost 6 bases, leaving 11 bases of the junction unmatched. From germline, CDR1 is SGHAT and CDR2 FQNNGV. CDR3 loop: CASSGTGSLWSPLHF. CDR3 nucleotide sequence: TGTGCCAGCAGTGGGACAGGTTCCTTATGGTCACCCCTCCACTTT. Filled out from reference TRBV11-2 and TRBJ1-6, the complete variable domain reads EAGVAQSPRYKIIEKRQSVAFWCNPISGHATLYWYQQILGQGPKLLIQFQNNGVVDDSQLPKDRFSAERLKGVDSTLKIQPAKLEDSAVYLCASSGTGSLWSPLHFGNGTRLTVT.

The gene calls are TRBV5-4 and TRBJ2-7; 11 bases match TRBD2. CDR1 is SGHNT and CDR2 is YYREEE in the germline V gene (reference sequence). CDR3 length equals 14 residues. V dropped 4 bases and J dropped 10; count of bases not matched to a gene: 10. The CDR3 protein is CASSPSGRLSEQYF. The DNA for the CDR3 is TGTGCCAGCAGCCCTAGCGGGAGGCTCTCCGAACAGTACTTC.

This CDR3 is CASSQGGGPQHF. The CDR3 DNA reads TGTGCCAGCAGCCAGGGGGGAGGGCCCCAGCATTTT. The chain joins TRBV3-1 (or the pseudogene TRBV3-2) to TRBJ1-5; the D gene is possibly TRBD1 (5 bases). The germline V gene encodes CDR1 LGHDT and CDR2 YNNKEL (reference sequence). The CDR3 is 12 residues long. V lost 3 bases to trimming and J lost 9 bases, with 9 bases between them.